The rows below give T cell receptor beta chains drawn from one sample of a study of T cells expressing NK-cell markers. TCRdb reprocessed the 5' RACE reads and keeps a single row for each CDR3 protein, giving no DNA. This sample's clone table lists hundreds of thousands of distinct CDR3 sequences. Source material: blood T cells: a sorted CD56 or NKG2C T cell subset, CD4+ or CD8+ T cells, or bulk PBMC T cells (not recorded which). These receptors came from a man aged 18-69 years in good health. Both conserved end residues are part of each CDR3. The order of the fields is V gene, J gene, CDR3 protein.

v_call: TRBV12-3/TRBV12-4; j_call: TRBJ1-1; cdr3_aa: CASSSDRGLGTEAFF
v_call: TRBV6-1; j_call: TRBJ1-1; cdr3_aa: CASSSTGITEAFF
v_call: TRBV30; j_call: TRBJ2-5; cdr3_aa: CAWSMGRWTQYF
v_call: TRBV19; j_call: TRBJ2-5; cdr3_aa: CASSPFGTAKETQYF
v_call: TRBV19; j_call: TRBJ1-2; cdr3_aa: CASSPPGGDDYGYTF
v_call: TRBV18; j_call: TRBJ2-3; cdr3_aa: CASSPLSGGDTQYF
v_call: TRBV30; j_call: TRBJ1-6; cdr3_aa: CAWSVDTNSPLHF
v_call: TRBV5-5; j_call: TRBJ2-3; cdr3_aa: CASSTLIGGGADTQYF
v_call: TRBV18; j_call: TRBJ2-5; cdr3_aa: CASSPTGEKTQYF
v_call: TRBV13; j_call: TRBJ2-3; cdr3_aa: CASSLGKGLAPDTQYF
v_call: TRBV6-5; j_call: TRBJ1-6; cdr3_aa: CASSYDSRGNPPLHF
v_call: TRBV5-1; j_call: TRBJ2-1; cdr3_aa: CASSLAGLAGAPTQRNEQFF
v_call: TRBV3-1; j_call: TRBJ2-7; cdr3_aa: CATLRDRRSTYEQYF
v_call: TRBV6-1; j_call: TRBJ2-1; cdr3_aa: CASSIGPSSYNEQFF
v_call: TRBV6-1; j_call: TRBJ1-1; cdr3_aa: CASRRGQGAVTEAFF
v_call: TRBV15; j_call: TRBJ2-1; cdr3_aa: CATSRPGGRRGVNEQFF
v_call: TRBV29-1; j_call: TRBJ2-3; cdr3_aa: CSVDRAPGTQYF
v_call: TRBV25-1; j_call: TRBJ1-1; cdr3_aa: CASSGPQFQSTEAFF
v_call: TRBV20-1; j_call: TRBJ2-2; cdr3_aa: CSASRPGTGELFF
v_call: TRBV5-1; j_call: TRBJ1-4; cdr3_aa: CASSYGQWGEKLFF
v_call: TRBV29-1; j_call: TRBJ2-3; cdr3_aa: CSVARPAGSTDTQYF
v_call: TRBV3-1; j_call: TRBJ1-2; cdr3_aa: CASSQGVRVNYGYTF
v_call: TRBV10-3; j_call: TRBJ2-7; cdr3_aa: CAISERDRGSFYEQYF
v_call: TRBV3-1; j_call: TRBJ1-4; cdr3_aa: CASSPTGGVGEKLFF
v_call: TRBV6-5; j_call: TRBJ2-4; cdr3_aa: CASSYDGRPTENIQYF
v_call: TRBV7-9; j_call: TRBJ1-6; cdr3_aa: CASSPPGQNSPLHF
v_call: TRBV4-1; j_call: TRBJ2-5; cdr3_aa: CASSQGTALQETQYF
v_call: TRBV7-2; j_call: TRBJ2-3; cdr3_aa: CASSFSHRADTQYF
v_call: TRBV12-3/TRBV12-4; j_call: TRBJ2-2; cdr3_aa: CASSFRLLRLAGGDNTGELFF
v_call: TRBV7-3; j_call: TRBJ2-2; cdr3_aa: CASSFPQWYDTGELFF
v_call: TRBV18; j_call: TRBJ2-7; cdr3_aa: CASSPRDTAYEQYF
v_call: TRBV5-1; j_call: TRBJ2-2; cdr3_aa: CASSNKAGELFF
v_call: TRBV7-7; j_call: TRBJ2-3; cdr3_aa: CASSVSSFRTDTQYF
v_call: TRBV7-2; j_call: TRBJ2-5; cdr3_aa: CASSVGTGKWKTQYF
v_call: TRBV4-2; j_call: TRBJ2-1; cdr3_aa: CASSQDQGPYNEQFF
v_call: TRBV6-1; j_call: TRBJ2-4; cdr3_aa: CASSENLGIQYF
v_call: TRBV20-1; j_call: TRBJ2-6; cdr3_aa: CSTILLSGANVLTF
v_call: TRBV29-1; j_call: TRBJ2-4; cdr3_aa: CSVSPSGGAKNIQYF
v_call: TRBV7-2; j_call: TRBJ2-3; cdr3_aa: CASSIHTPLTDTQYF
v_call: TRBV7-6; j_call: TRBJ2-2; cdr3_aa: CASSGGGYTGELFF
v_call: TRBV11-2; j_call: TRBJ2-2; cdr3_aa: CASSLVGTGVGGELFF